This T cell receptor (beta chain) came from a study of T cell clusters in autoimmune cytopenias (dated by TCRdb to the late 2010s). A note on the overall study: Per sample, TRB sequencing gave a median depth of about 53,000 reads and a median of 2,350 distinct TRB clonotypes. The goal of the study was to find out whether patients with autoimmune cytopenia have a disease-specific immune repertoire signature that could be used as a blood-based biomarker. In autoimmune cytopenia patients, peripheral blood TRB and IGH repertoires were sequenced during active disease and over treatment follow-up, together with healthy, CLL and autoimmune hepatitis controls. Findings and caveats that apply to the study as a whole: In the comparison of secondary cytopenia with CLL, the cluster-lack signature was not observed, apparently because the dominant lymphoma-associated repertoire masked the signature. Healthy donors showed almost three-fold more exclusive TRB clusters than active autoimmune hepatitis patients, consistent with an autoimmunity-wide signature. The GLIPH analysis suggested a lack of physiological T cell clusters in primary autoimmune cytopenia patients, since around 56 clusters were exclusive to healthy donors whereas about 18 were exclusive to patients. The T cell clusters were only ever defined in silico, so experimental validation of their functional role was still needed. TRB repertoire shifts, with less even repertoires observed in secondary cytopenia and CLL, were mostly attributed to lymphoma bias rather than autoimmunity.

To amplify TRB rearrangements, a touch-down multiplex PCR protocol was run with the TRB-A and TRB-B primer pools combined in a single tube. Illumina adapters and sample indices were added to the amplicons through two consecutive PCR reactions using Phusion HS II polymerase. Amplicons were gel-purified with the NucleoSpin Gel and PCR Clean-up kit, then quantified by Qubit and quality-checked on an Agilent 2100 Bioanalyzer. Sequencing of the libraries was done on an Illumina MiSeq with 600-cycle, single-indexed, paired-end runs. From the authors' description of their analysis: MiXCR version 2.1.12 with the default MiXCR reference library was used to align and assemble TRB reads. A clone was defined by each unique CDR3 nucleotide sequence, and the analysis included only productive sequences with two or more reads. Repertoire diversity was assessed with alpha-parameterized diversity profiles (alpha 0 to 5), including the Shannon (alpha 1) and Simpson (alpha 2) indices, which were computed with an R script. Combinatorial TRB VJ usage was calculated with the tcR package and was compared between cohorts by principal component analysis performed with ade4. Using GLIPH, TCRbeta CDR3s were clustered on pairs of cohorts matched for age and read depth, and a Wilcoxon test was used to compare cluster frequencies. TCRdb reprocessed the reads and lists each CDR3 protein sequence as a single entry, with no DNA. The V and J calls were not made by the authors but by TCRdb's processing. The sample's own table lists more than 6,500 distinct CDR3 sequences. About 26% of the sample is held by the ten biggest clonotypes.

The CDR3, cysteine through phenylalanine, is 14 amino acids long. DNA for this receptor is not on file. Judged by frequency, this clonotype is large (0.1 to 1%); no count was given. Its antigen target is currently unknown. TRB amplification used approximately 0.25 ug of peripheral blood genomic DNA, tens of thousands of genome equivalents, per sample. This clonotype was obtained from a human donor with an autoimmune cytopenia or autoimmune hepatitis (not recorded which). Recombination connected TRBV12-3 or TRBV12-4 to TRBJ2-3; as DNA is missing, the TRBD2 call by TCRdb cannot be tested. Sequencing was carried out using peripheral blood. For the CDR3, the sequence is CASTRDYSTDTQYF.